The entry below describes one T cell receptor beta chain. Its antigen is as yet unknown. CDR3 length equals 16 residues. Germline CDR1 and CDR2: MNHNY and SVGAGI (reference sequence). Losses at the gene ends were 6 bases for V and 5 bases for J; bases not matched to a gene: 9. These data come from a study of shared clonotypes between healthy human individuals. Several immunoSEQ 96-well plates shared each subset's DNA, each plate a replicate. Assay: immunoSEQ multiplex PCR; the TCRdb copy retains only in-frame clones and omits some. This table has about 530,000 clones, 90% to 97% appearing once. The study's findings and limits: The represented genetic and exposure-history diversity was limited by the small number of donors.

The sequenced sample consisted of naive CD4+ T cells sorted from blood. Regarding subset: CD45RA+ positively selected. The chain carries TRBV6-6 and TRBJ2-1; 11 bases map to TRBD2. This sequence was found in a young woman in good health. CDR3 sequence: CASSRSGLAGNNEQFF. For the CDR3, the DNA is TGTGCCAGCAGCCGCTCTGGACTAGCGGGCAACAATGAGCAGTTCTTC.